This TCR beta chain was sequenced for a study of OX40 agonist ivuxolimab in advanced cancers. With 0 bases clipped from V and 6 bases from J, the junction kept 11 bases outside the gene matches. The CDR3 consists of 16 residues. CDR1 and CDR2 (germline): SGHRS, YFSETQ. Data came from immunoSEQ multiplex PCR; TCRdb stores just in-frame clones and leaves some out. The repertoire consists of 97,000 or so clones, with 90% occurring once and the leading ten covering more than 0.15%. This clone was seen a few times. The antigen remains unidentified. Study-wide findings and caveats: The study did not work out the antigen specificity of the expanded peripheral T cells.

This sample comprised CD4+ or CD8+ T cells sorted from blood, obtained in a trial of the OX40 agonist ivuxolimab. The chain combines TRBV5-1 with TRBJ2-7; 8 nucleotides agree with TRBD1. The sequence was obtained from an adult with an advanced solid tumor such as melanoma, head and neck, liver or kidney cancer. This CDR3 reads CASSLAEERTGSEQYF. The CDR3 nucleotides read TGCGCCAGCAGCTTGGCCGAAGAGAGGACAGGGAGCGAGCAGTACTTC.